These T cell receptor beta chains were read from a single sample in a study of T-cell reconstitution after alpha-beta-depleted transplantation in children. One entry per CDR3 protein, called by TCRdb with MiXCR from the PCR reads. The profile covers fewer than 400,000 distinct CDR3 sequences, with approximately 23% appearing a single time and about 10% taken by the ten largest. The starting material was PBMCs, mostly from graft donor cells, obtained 180 days after TCRalphabeta/CD19-depleted stem cell transplant. Source of these receptors: a male patient aged 10 to 17 who had a stem cell transplant for acute lymphoblastic leukemia, so the T cells may come from the graft donor. Each CDR3 is given with its conserved first and last residue. The D gene is left open where the match is weak. Size values are once, few and many counts, or a class for expanded clones, and some rows have none.

TRBV7-9	.	.	TRBJ1-4	CASSFGAVGWEKLFF	TGTGCCAGCAGCTTCGGGGCAGTAGGTTGGGAAAAACTGTTTTTT
TRBV2	.	TRBD1	TRBJ2-7	CASNYRGPIYEQYF	TGTGCCAGCAACTACAGGGGCCCCATCTACGAGCAGTACTTC
TRBV11-2	.	.	TRBJ2-5	CASAGYRQETQYF	TGTGCCAGCGCCGGATATAGACAAGAGACCCAGTACTTC
TRBV7-9	.	.	TRBJ2-7	CASSLQPYEQYF	TGTGCCAGCAGTCTACAGCCTTACGAGCAGTACTTC
TRBV7-9	few	.	TRBJ2-5	CASSLALNYQETQYF	TGTGCCAGCAGCTTAGCCTTAAACTACCAAGAGACCCAGTACTTC
TRBV29-1	few	.	TRBJ1-2	CSVCLTGRTNYGYTF	TGCAGCGTTTGCCTCACAGGGAGGACTAACTATGGCTACACCTTC
TRBV6-1	.	.	TRBJ2-5	CATRVPARETQYF	TGTGCCACCAGAGTCCCGGCTCGGGAGACCCAGTACTTC
TRBV5-1	few	.	TRBJ2-6	CASSAGPSGANVLTF	TGCGCCAGCAGCGCCGGGCCTTCTGGGGCCAACGTCCTGACTTTC
TRBV7-9	few	.	TRBJ2-2	CASSWATYTGELFF	TGTGCCAGCAGCTGGGCTACCTACACCGGGGAGCTGTTTTTT
TRBV6-5	many	.	TRBJ1-6	CASSYSEGNSPLHF	TGTGCCAGCAGTTACTCCGAGGGAAATTCACCCCTCCACTTT
TRBV20-1	few	.	TRBJ1-6	CSARPRLNSPLHF	TGCAGTGCTAGACCCCGGCTAAATTCACCCCTCCACTTT
TRBV24-1	.	TRBD2	TRBJ2-1	CATSDHLGAGAGNEQFF	TGTGCCACCAGTGATCACCTTGGGGCGGGAGCAGGAAATGAGCAGTTCTTC
TRBV13	few	.	TRBJ1-5	CASSHGRGNQPQHF	TGTGCCAGCAGCCACGGACGGGGAAATCAGCCCCAGCATTTT
TRBV7-6	.	.	TRBJ2-1	CASSLVGPLIIDEQFF	TGTGCCAGCAGCTTAGTGGGACCCCTTATCATCGATGAGCAGTTCTTC
TRBV20-1	.	.	TRBJ2-1	CSARRSLYNEQFF	TGCAGTGCTAGGAGGAGCCTCTACAATGAGCAGTTCTTC
TRBV9	few	.	TRBJ1-1	CASSVGGGVSVNTEAFF	TGTGCCAGCAGCGTAGGAGGCGGTGTTTCTGTGAACACTGAAGCTTTCTTT
TRBV27	.	.	TRBJ2-4	CASSPGEKGTKNIQYF	TGTGCCAGCAGTCCCGGAGAGAAGGGAACCAAAAACATTCAGTACTTC
TRBV4-2	few	TRBD2	TRBJ2-1	CASSLLAGEVNEQFF	TGTGCCAGCAGCCTACTAGCGGGAGAGGTCAATGAGCAGTTCTTC
TRBV20-1	few	.	TRBJ2-7	CSARGGTLSSYEQYF	TGCAGTGCTAGAGGGGGGACTCTGAGCTCCTACGAGCAGTACTTC
TRBV18	.	.	TRBJ2-5	CASSRGNQGSQETQYF	TGTGCCAGCTCACGTGGGAATCAAGGGAGCCAAGAGACCCAGTACTTC
TRBV5-1	few	TRBD1	TRBJ1-5	CASSSQGGPSQPQHF	TGCGCCAGCAGCTCACAAGGGGGCCCCAGTCAGCCCCAGCATTTT